What follows are 9 T cell receptor beta chains derived from one specimen sequenced in a study of multiple sclerosis patients with progressive multifocal leukoencephalopathy. Assay used: immunoSEQ multiplex PCR; TCRdb lists only in-frame clones, some missing. The sample consists of about 30,000 clones, around 92% of them appearing once. Sample time point: five to six months of natalizumab therapy. The material sequenced was PBMCs, taken from a patient treated with natalizumab. The receptors shown here come from a human donor with multiple sclerosis.

J is TRBJ2-2 and V is TRBV7-2, with D unresolved. Per the germline V gene, CDR1 is SGHTA and CDR2 is FQGNSA. The V end lost 5 bases, the J end lost 6 bases, and 10 bases lay between the germline ends. This CDR3 contains 13 residues. This CDR3 is CASSVKYPGELFF. The CDR3 DNA follows: TGTGCCAGCAGCGTAAAGTATCCCGGGGAGCTGTTTTTT.

J is TRBJ2-3 and V is TRBV5-1; either TRBD1 or TRBD2 may supply D (5 bases each). The CDR3 is made up of 14 amino acids. Looked up from germline, CDR1 is SGHRS and CDR2 is YFSETQ. With 7 bases removed from V and 5 bases from J, the gap between germline ends came to 17 bases. The CDR3 is CASGGPDLGDTQYF. The CDR3 DNA reads as TGCGCCAGCGGGGGACCGGACTTGGGAGATACGCAGTATTTT.

V and J are TRBV6-5 and TRBJ2-7; 9 bases match TRBD1. The CDR3 sequence is 14 residues long. Losses at the gene ends were 2 bases for V and 3 bases for J; bases not matched to a gene: 2. The germline V gene encodes CDR1 MNHEY and CDR2 SVGAGI. CDR3 sequence reads: CASSYGTGIYEQYF. CDR3 bases: TGTGCCAGCAGTTACGGGACAGGGATCTACGAGCAGTACTTC.

This clone showed up just once. The chain combines TRBV5-6 with TRBJ1-5, with 10 bases aligning to TRBD1. This CDR3 has 18 amino acids. CDR1 and CDR2 from the germline V gene are SGHDT and YYEEEE. Unmatched junction bases numbered 14, after V lost 4 bases and J lost 4 bases. CDR3 in amino acids: CASSSGTGVMRENQPQHF. In nucleotides, the CDR3 is TGTGCCAGCAGCAGTGGGACAGGGGTAATGAGGGAGAATCAGCCCCAGCATTTT.

The chain employs TRBV19 and TRBJ2-7; TRBD2 agrees at 7 bases. The junction had 14 bases not matched to a gene; V was cut back by 0 bases and J by 6 bases. CDR3 size: 17 residues. The V gene's germline CDR1 is LNHDA and CDR2 SQIVND (reference sequence). CDR3 sequence: CASSIDSLGGRRREQYF. CDR3 DNA sequence: TGTGCCAGTAGTATAGATTCCCTGGGCGGGAGAAGGCGCGAGCAGTACTTC.

V and J are TRBV4-1 and TRBJ2-1; no clear D gene. The CDR3 runs 15 residues. The germline gives CDR1 MGHRA, CDR2 YSYEKL. V gave up 0 bases and J gave up 2 bases, with 8 bases separating them. CDR3 DNA: TGCGCCAGCAGCCAAGAGGGCTACCCCTACAATGAGCAGTTCTTC. Translation: CASSQEGYPYNEQFF.

The rearrangement uses TRBV30 and TRBJ1-1; tentatively, D is TRBD1 (5 bases). Germline assignment: CDR1 GTSNPN and CDR2 SVGIG (reference sequence). CDR3 length: 12 amino acids. V gave up 3 bases and J gave up 7 bases, with 12 bases separating them. The CDR3 bases are TGTGCCTGGAGGAGAGACAGCGTTGAAGCTTTCTTT. This codes for CAWRRDSVEAFF.

The chain combines TRBV2 with TRBJ2-5; D not certain. Per germline, CDR1 SNHLY and CDR2 FYNNEI. The V end lost 1 base, the J end lost 5 bases, and 11 bases lay between the germline ends. The CDR3 has 14 amino acids. CDR3 DNA: TGTGCCAGCAGTGAAGGGCTGGTGGGGGAGACCCAGTACTTC. Residues: CASSEGLVGETQYF.

The chain is built from TRBV2 and TRBJ2-5; 10 bases align to TRBD1. Near its end, the DNA agrees better with TRBJ2-7, so the J call may be wrong. The germline V gene encodes CDR1 SNHLY and CDR2 FYNNEI. This CDR3 has 13 residues. In nucleotides, the CDR3 is TGTGCCAGCCGACAGGGGGCACCCTACGAGCAGTACTTC. Its translation is CASRQGAPYEQYF.